A single sample gave rise to the 32 T cell receptor beta chains below, sequenced in a study of T cell responses to AZD1222 COVID-19 vaccine. Some clones are missing from TCRdb's copy, which holds only in-frame ones; the method was immunoSEQ multiplex PCR. This sample has 130,000 or so clones, with around 90% found just once. Specimen: peripheral blood, collected 28 days after the second AZD1222 dose. The receptors derive from an adult who received the AZD1222 COVID-19 vaccine.

The chain links TRBV6-5 to TRBJ2-4; D unclear. This CDR3 has 13 amino acids. Germline V lookup: CDR1 MNHEY, CDR2 SVGAGI. Trimming took off 7 bases at V and 2 bases at J, with 9 bases between the two ends. CDR3 sequence (DNA): TGTGCCAGCATTGGTATGACCAAAAACATTCAGTACTTC. Protein product: CASIGMTKNIQYF.

This sequence joins TRBV28 and TRBJ1-2; D might be TRBD1 (6 bases). V was pared by 3 bases and J by 4 bases, with 12 bases between. This CDR3 contains 14 residues. Germline values: CDR1 MDHEN, CDR2 SYDVKM. CDR3 protein: CASSLGAVGYGYTF. CDR3 DNA sequence: TGTGCCAGCAGTTTGGGGGCCGTTGGCTATGGCTACACCTTC.

The gene calls are TRBV5-1 and TRBJ1-1; a weak D match, TRBD1 (6 bases). This CDR3 comprises 14 residues. CDR1 and CDR2 (germline): SGHRS, YFSETQ. With 3 bases removed from V and 2 bases from J, the gap between germline ends came to 11 bases. This chain's CDR3 is CASSSQQGNTEAFF. CDR3 DNA: TGCGCCAGCAGCTCACAACAGGGTAACACTGAAGCTTTCTTT.

This clone showed up just a few times. The chain recombines TRBV6-2 or TRBV6-3 with TRBJ1-5; 7 bases align to TRBD1. Trimming at V came to 6 bases and at J to 6 bases, leaving 8 bases not matched to a gene. This CDR3 comprises 14 residues. Germline CDR1 and CDR2: MNHEY and SVGEGT. The CDR3 nucleotides are TGTGCCAGCAGCCCCGGGACAGAGGTTCAGCCCCAGCATTTT. As protein: CASSPGTEVQPQHF.

This clone appeared a few times. The chain has TRBV11-3 and TRBJ2-6, with D maybe TRBD1 (5 bases). There are 16 residues in the CDR3. The germline gives CDR1 SGHNT, CDR2 YENEEA. Trimming pared 1 base from V and 0 bases from J, leaving 7 bases between. The CDR3 nucleotides read TGTGCCAGCAGCTTAGGAACAGGCTCTGGGGCCAACGTCCTGACTTTC. Amino acids: CASSLGTGSGANVLTF.

V gene TRBV6-1 combines with J gene TRBJ1-5; D call uncertain. The V gene's germline CDR1 is MNHNS and CDR2 SASEGT. Between the trimmed V and J ends, which lost 3 bases and 7 bases, there was a span of 7 bases. The CDR3 extends over 12 amino acids. The chain's CDR3 is CASSDLVQPQHF. CDR3 DNA: TGTGCCAGCAGTGATCTAGTACAGCCCCAGCATTTT.

This sequence joins TRBV6-5 and TRBJ2-1; weak D call: TRBD2 (6 bases). The CDR3 has 15 residues. Trimming pared 7 bases from V and 0 bases from J, leaving 13 bases between. Germline CDR1 MNHEY, CDR2 SVGAGI. CDR3 DNA sequence: TGTGCCAGCACTGGAGGGAGGCACTCCTACAATGAGCAGTTCTTC. Amino acid sequence: CASTGGRHSYNEQFF.

This chain links TRBV6-2 or TRBV6-3 with TRBJ2-1; 7 nucleotides line up with TRBD2. The CDR3 has 14 amino acids. Germline CDR1 is MNHEY and CDR2 is SVGEGT. V was clipped by 0 bases and J by 8 bases; unmatched bases: 4. CDR3 coding DNA: TGTGCCAGCAGTTACTCGGGAGGGGCCCATGAGCAGTTCTTC. This codes for CASSYSGGAHEQFF.

The V and J genes are TRBV19 and TRBJ1-5; no firm D call. V lost 7 bases, J lost 3 bases, and 19 bases lay in between. The CDR3 is 16 residues long. The germline V gene has CDR1 LNHDA and CDR2 SQIVND (reference sequence). The CDR3 DNA reads as TGTGCCAGTATCTCTTTCGTCGGCCAAATCAATCAGCCCCAGCATTTT. Residues: CASISFVGQINQPQHF.

The V and J genes are TRBV4-1 and TRBJ2-7; 10 positions match TRBD2. The CDR3 is 17 residues long. Germline V CDR1 and CDR2: MGHRA, YSYEKL. V lost 1 base to trimming and J lost 3 bases; unmatched junction nucleotides: 9. The CDR3 bases are TGCGCCAGCAGCCAAGTACTAGCGGGACCTACGCACTACGAGCAGTACTTC. Its protein is CASSQVLAGPTHYEQYF.

The CDR3 loop is CASSQGTVNTEAFF. In nucleotides, the CDR3 is TGTGCCAGCTCACAGGGGACAGTGAACACTGAAGCTTTCTTT. This sequence joins TRBV18 and TRBJ1-1; the match to TRBD1 covers 7 bases. With V trimmed by 4 bases and J by 0 bases, 2 bases remained unmatched. Germline V gene data show CDR1 as KGHSH and CDR2 as LQKENI. The CDR3 is made up of 14 amino acids. Full variable domain (rest looked up from reference TRBV18 and TRBJ1-1): NAGVMQNPRHLVRRRGQEARLRCSPMKGHSHVYWYRQLPEEGLKFMVYLQKENIIDESGMPKERFSAEFPKEGPSILRIQQVVRGDSAAYFCASSQGTVNTEAFFGQGTRLTVV.

The chain carries TRBV6-1 and TRBJ1-2; no definite D call. The CDR3 sequence is 12 residues long. Germline CDR1 and CDR2: MNHNS and SASEGT. V was trimmed by 2 bases and J by 5 bases, leaving 6 bases between them. The CDR3 sequence: CASSEIGYGYTF. The DNA of the CDR3 is TGTGCCAGCAGTGAAATAGGGTATGGCTACACCTTC.

The chain has TRBV18 and TRBJ2-7, with D perhaps TRBD1 (5 bases). This CDR3 has 14 amino acids. Germline V CDR1 and CDR2: KGHSH, LQKENI. V lost 3 bases and J lost 4, with 13 bases in between. CDR3 DNA sequence: TGTGCCAGCTCACCGCAGGGATTATATTACGAGCAGTACTTC. Translation gives CASSPQGLYYEQYF.

This sequence joins TRBV30 and TRBJ2-7; D is unresolved. With 5 bases removed from V and 6 bases from J, the gap between germline ends came to 20 bases. Looked up from germline, CDR1 is GTSNPN and CDR2 is SVGIG (reference sequence). This CDR3 is 14 amino acids long. The CDR3 reads CAWDPDGPTSEQYF. The CDR3 DNA reads TGTGCCTGGGACCCCGACGGCCCGACGTCCGAGCAGTACTTC.

The CDR3 DNA sequence: TGCGCCAGCAGCCCTCTCGTTGGGGCGGAGTCTGGGGCCAACGTCCTGACTTTC. Its translation is CASSPLVGAESGANVLTF. The V gene is TRBV4-1, the J gene TRBJ2-6; maybe TRBD1 (5 bases). CDR3 length equals 18 residues. Trimming took off 4 bases at V and 1 base at J, with 17 bases between the two ends. The germline V gene encodes CDR1 MGHRA and CDR2 YSYEKL.

This clone has just a few counts. The genes are TRBV7-2 and TRBJ1-5; D remains ambiguous. The length of the CDR3 is 15 residues. Germline-derived CDR1 and CDR2 are SGHTA and FQGNSA. Between the trimmed V and J ends, which lost 4 bases and 0 bases, there was a span of 10 bases. The CDR3 region is CASSSQAVSNQPQHF. The CDR3 bases are TGTGCCAGCAGCTCGCAAGCGGTTAGCAATCAGCCCCAGCATTTT.

This chain joins TRBV18 and TRBJ2-5; the D gene is possibly TRBD2 (5 bases). The CDR3 length is 14 residues. Trimming pared 5 bases from V and 5 bases from J, leaving 15 bases between. Germline-derived CDR1 and CDR2 are KGHSH and LQKENI. The CDR3 reads CASSEGGRSETQYF. In DNA, the CDR3 is TGTGCCAGCTCAGAGGGTGGACGGTCGGAGACCCAGTACTTC.

V is TRBV7-2 and J is TRBJ1-5; the D is unclear. This CDR3 has 15 residues. V was cut by 3 bases and J by 3 bases, with 12 bases left in between. Per the germline V gene, CDR1 is SGHTA and CDR2 is FQGNSA. The CDR3 loop reads CASSLKPTNNQPQHF. CDR3 bases: TGTGCCAGCAGCTTGAAGCCCACGAACAATCAGCCCCAGCATTTT. Full variable domain (missing parts from reference TRBV7-2 and TRBJ1-5): GAGVSQSPSNKVTEKGKDVELRCDPISGHTALYWYRQSLGQGLEFLIYFQGNSAPDKSGLPSDRFSAERTGGSVSTLTIQRTQQEDSAVYLCASSLKPTNNQPQHFGDGTRLSIL.

The J gene is TRBJ1-2, the V gene TRBV28; D not certain. The germline CDR1 and CDR2 sequences are MDHEN and SYDVKM. V lost 3 bases and J lost 3, with 8 bases in between. This CDR3 region has 13 residues. CDR3 coding DNA: TGTGCCAGCAGTTTGAGGGTTTACTATGGCTACACCTTC. This gives the protein CASSLRVYYGYTF.

The chain links TRBV19 to TRBJ1-2; TRBD1 aligns across 7 bases. V was clipped by 9 bases and J by 8 bases; unmatched bases: 15. The V gene's germline CDR1 is LNHDA and CDR2 SQIVND (reference sequence). The CDR3 has 14 residues. CDR3 loop: CASAQPTGVGGYTF. The CDR3, as DNA: TGTGCCAGCGCTCAACCAACAGGGGTAGGCGGCTACACCTTC.

The chain employs TRBV30 and TRBJ1-4; D is undetermined. The CDR3 is 12 residues long. Looked up from germline, CDR1 is GTSNPN and CDR2 is SVGIG (reference sequence). V was trimmed by 4 bases and J by 6 bases, leaving 9 bases between them. The chain's CDR3 is CAWNTIHEKLFF. DNA for the CDR3: TGTGCCTGGAATACAATCCATGAAAAACTGTTTTTT.

The CDR3 sequence: CASSGLGGETQYF. DNA of the CDR3: TGTGCCAGCAGCGGGCTAGGGGGAGAGACCCAGTACTTC. The rearrangement links TRBV9 to TRBJ2-5, with TRBD1 as a possible D gene (6 bases). The length of the CDR3 is 13 residues. Trimming left V 3 bases short and J 4 bases short, with 10 bases between. From germline, CDR1 is SGDLS and CDR2 YYNGEE. Looking up the rest from reference TRBV9 and TRBJ2-5 gives the full variable domain: DSGVTQTPKHLITATGQRVTLRCSPRSGDLSVYWYQQSLDQGLQFLIQYYNGEERAKGNILERFSAQQFPDLHSELNLSSLELGDSALYFCASSGLGGETQYFGPGTRLLVL.

The chain is built from TRBV27 and TRBJ1-2; 8 bases agree with TRBD1. Trimming cost V 4 bases and J 6 bases; bases outside gene matches: 4. The V gene's germline CDR1 is MNHEY and CDR2 SMNVEV (reference sequence). This CDR3 is built from 13 residues. In nucleotides, the CDR3 is TGTGCCAGCAGTTCGACAGGGGTGAATGGCTACACCTTC. Translating it yields CASSSTGVNGYTF.

This clone was observed once. This chain joins TRBV30 and TRBJ1-3, with D unclear. V gave up 2 bases and J gave up 2 bases, with 7 bases separating them. Germline CDR1 and CDR2: GTSNPN and SVGIG (reference sequence). The CDR3 runs to 13 residues. The CDR3 DNA sequence: TGTGCCTGGAGTTTACTAACTGGAAACACCATATATTTT. This sequence encodes CAWSLLTGNTIYF.

The rearrangement links TRBV5-1 to TRBJ2-3; D is possibly TRBD2 (5 bases). V lost 0 bases to trimming and J lost 1 base, with 9 bases between them. This CDR3 spans 15 amino acids. The germline CDR1 and CDR2 sequences are SGHRS and YFSETQ. This CDR3 is CASSLVLGGTDTQYF. CDR3 nucleotides: TGCGCCAGCAGCTTGGTGCTCGGGGGCACAGATACGCAGTATTTT.

The chain is built from TRBV5-1 and TRBJ1-1; 10 positions agree with TRBD1. The CDR3 runs to 14 residues. Germline CDR1 is SGHRS and CDR2 is YFSETQ. Unmatched junction bases numbered 3, after V lost 5 bases and J lost 2 bases. The CDR3 nucleotides read TGCGCCAGCAGTCGGGACAGGGGAAACACTGAAGCTTTCTTT. Residues: CASSRDRGNTEAFF.

J is TRBJ1-1 and V is TRBV18, with 8 bases that match TRBD1. V dropped 3 bases and J dropped 6; count of bases not matched to a gene: 18. The CDR3 sequence is 18 residues long. The germline V gene has CDR1 KGHSH and CDR2 LQKENI. CDR3 loop: CASSPLGDRGVSNAEAFF. The CDR3 DNA is TGTGCCAGCTCACCCCTAGGAGACAGGGGTGTTTCGAATGCTGAAGCTTTCTTT.

The gene calls are TRBV3-1 (or the pseudogene TRBV3-2) and TRBJ1-2; a possible D gene is TRBD1 (6 bases). Germline V gene data show CDR1 as LGHDT and CDR2 as YNNKEL (reference sequence). Between the trimmed V and J ends, which lost 0 bases and 2 bases, there was a span of 16 bases. The CDR3 contains 17 residues. Here the CDR3 DNA reads TGTGCCAGCAGCCAAGATAGGTCGACAGGCGAAAACTATGGCTACACCTTC. It codes for CASSQDRSTGENYGYTF.

The chain has TRBV4-2 and TRBJ2-3; no definite D call. CDR3 length: 14 amino acids. V shed 1 base and J shed 3 bases, with 8 bases lying between them. In germline, CDR1 is LGHNA, CDR2 YNFKEQ. CDR3 nucleotides: TGTGCCAGCAGCCAAGGGTCTGGGACAGATACGCAGTATTTT. Translating gives CASSQGSGTDTQYF.

This chain connects TRBV18 to TRBJ1-4, with a tentative D call TRBD1 (5 bases). Germline assignment: CDR1 KGHSH and CDR2 LQKENI. Deletions cut 2 bases from V and 5 bases from J, with 12 bases between. CDR3 length: 15 amino acids. The CDR3 protein is CASSPYQGANEKLFF. The DNA for the CDR3 is TGTGCCAGCTCACCATATCAGGGCGCCAATGAAAAACTGTTTTTT.

This clone has only a few counts. The rearrangement links TRBV2 to TRBJ1-5, with 8 bases fitting TRBD1. The CDR3 spans 15 residues. J lost 4 bases, V lost 4 bases, and 6 bases had no gene match. Looked up from germline, CDR1 is SNHLY and CDR2 is FYNNEI. The CDR3 here is CASSGQGTGNQPQHF. DNA for the CDR3: TGTGCCAGCAGTGGACAGGGGACGGGAAATCAGCCCCAGCATTTT.

The J gene is TRBJ2-7, the V gene TRBV5-6; possibly TRBD1 for D (6 bases). The CDR3 extends over 16 amino acids. Trimming took off 4 bases at V and 2 bases at J, with 19 bases between the two ends. Germline lookup yields CDR1 SGHDT and CDR2 YYEEEE. The CDR3 protein is CASSRLARDTPYEQYF. In DNA form, the CDR3 reads TGTGCCAGCAGCCGGTTAGCCAGGGACACCCCCTACGAGCAGTACTTC.